This TCR beta chain came from a study of T-cell memory formation after mild COVID-19. Study in general: Largely, the TCR clusters proved donor specific.

The table lists this clonotype with a count of one. Amplification by 5'RACE using constant-segment primers produced TCR alpha and TCR beta cDNA libraries that carried sample barcodes and UMIs. TCRdb analysed the 5' RACE reads with MiXCR anew, one entry per CDR3 protein. The sample contains about 540,000 distinct CDR3 sequences, roughly 22% of which appear only once. The CDR3 has 15 residues. Looked up from germline, CDR1 is SGHRS and CDR2 is YFSETQ. V was trimmed by 2 bases and J by 3 bases, leaving 15 bases between them. The chain has TRBV5-1 and TRBJ2-7; no clear D gene. Material: PBMCs or a T cell subset sorted from them (not recorded which). This TCR derives from an adult woman who had mild COVID-19 (a few samples of this study predate the infection). Cell type and time point are not known. The CDR3 coding sequence is TGCGCCAGCAGCTTAGGTGGGGTAGGTTTCTACGAGCAGTACTTC. Amino acids: CASSLGGVGFYEQYF.